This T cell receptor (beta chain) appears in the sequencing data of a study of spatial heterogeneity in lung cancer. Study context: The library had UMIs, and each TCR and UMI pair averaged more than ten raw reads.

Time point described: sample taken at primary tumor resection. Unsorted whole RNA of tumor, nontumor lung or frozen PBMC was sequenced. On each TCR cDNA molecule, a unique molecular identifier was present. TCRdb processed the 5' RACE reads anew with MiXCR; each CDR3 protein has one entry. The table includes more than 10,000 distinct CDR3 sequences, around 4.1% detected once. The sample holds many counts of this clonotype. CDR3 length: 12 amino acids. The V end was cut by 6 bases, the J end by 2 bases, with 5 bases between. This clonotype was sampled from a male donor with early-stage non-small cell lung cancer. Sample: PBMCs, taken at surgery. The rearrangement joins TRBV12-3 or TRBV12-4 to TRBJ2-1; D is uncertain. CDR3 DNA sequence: TGTGCCAGCAGGGAGACCTACAATGAGCAGTTCTTC. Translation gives CASRETYNEQFF.